The 9 T cell receptor beta chains below come from one sample, sequenced in a study of blood T cell repertoires in COVID-19. The method was immunoSEQ multiplex PCR; TCRdb's version includes in-frame clones alone and lacks a portion of them. The sample lists about 220,000 clones; roughly 84% were seen once. The specimen was PBMCs or T cells enriched from blood (not recorded which). The source of these receptors is a woman aged 40 to 50 who had recovered from COVID-19.

This clone was recorded once. The chain recombines TRBV5-1 with TRBJ1-4, with a weak D call TRBD1 (6 bases). CDR1 is SGHRS and CDR2 is YFSETQ in the germline V gene. V was pared by 1 base and J by 2 bases, with 6 bases between. CDR3 length: 14 amino acids. CDR3 loop: CASSLTGTNEKLFF. Written as DNA, the CDR3 is TGCGCCAGCAGCTTGACAGGGACTAATGAAAAACTGTTTTTT.

The chain links TRBV14 to TRBJ1-3; 7 bases map to TRBD1. CDR3 length: 17 residues. Germline V gives CDR1 SGHDN, CDR2 FVKESK. J gave up 4 bases and V 0 bases, and 9 bases lay outside the gene matches. The CDR3 is CASSQDWGQSQGNTIYF. The CDR3 DNA sequence: TGTGCCAGCAGCCAAGATTGGGGACAGAGTCAAGGAAACACCATATATTTT. The whole variable domain, filled in from reference TRBV14 and TRBJ1-3, reads EAGVTQFPSHSVIEKGQTVTLRCDPISGHDNLYWYRRVMGKEIKFLLHFVKESKQDESGMPNNRFLAERTGGTYSTLKVQPAELEDSGVYFCASSQDWGQSQGNTIYFGEGSWLTVV.

This chain uses TRBV5-1 with TRBJ2-1; 15 bases line up with TRBD2. CDR1 SGHRS and CDR2 YFSETQ come from the germline V gene. The CDR3 is 16 amino acids. Trimming cost V 4 bases and J 4 bases; bases outside gene matches: 3. This chain's CDR3 is CASSLGTSGRYNEQFF. For the CDR3, the DNA is TGCGCCAGCAGCCTCGGGACTAGCGGGAGGTACAATGAGCAGTTCTTC.

V gene TRBV7-3 combines with J gene TRBJ2-1; TRBD2 is a possible D gene (5 bases). The CDR3 has 13 residues. Per germline, CDR1 SGHTA and CDR2 FQGTGA. Trimming cost V 2 bases and J 9 bases, with 11 bases left between them. Written as DNA, the CDR3 is TGTGCCAGCAGCTTAGGCCCTGAGGGTGAGCAGTTCTTC. Encoded protein: CASSLGPEGEQFF.

The chain carries TRBV9 and TRBJ1-5; 9 bases map to TRBD1. The CDR3 sequence is 17 residues long. The V gene's germline CDR1 is SGDLS and CDR2 YYNGEE. Trimming took 6 bases from V and 3 from J; bases not matched to a gene: 13. CDR3 region: CASIRTSDRGLNQPQHF. The CDR3 DNA reads as TGTGCCAGCATTCGCACCTCGGACAGGGGCCTCAATCAGCCCCAGCATTTT.

The V call is TRBV7-9, the J call TRBJ1-1, with no clear D. The V gene's germline CDR1 is SEHNR and CDR2 FQNEAQ (reference sequence). Trimming removed 6 bases from V and 1 base from J, with 9 bases in between. This CDR3 region has 13 residues. The CDR3 nucleotides read TGTGCCAGCAGGCCTTCGGGGAACACTGAAGCTTTCTTT. It is translated as CASRPSGNTEAFF.

The V call is TRBV5-1, the J call TRBJ1-2; no firm D call. This CDR3 is 15 amino acids long. Germline-derived CDR1 and CDR2 are SGHRS and YFSETQ. Trimming shortened V by 7 bases and J by 4 bases, and 20 bases separated the two germline ends. The CDR3 nucleotides are TGCGCCAGCTCCTTAATGGAGGTCCCAATCTATGGCTACACCTTC. It specifies CASSLMEVPIYGYTF.

The genes are TRBV30 and TRBJ2-1, with D possibly matching TRBD2 (6 bases). V lost 8 bases, J lost 4 bases, and 21 bases lay in between. The CDR3 has 15 residues. The germline gives CDR1 GTSNPN, CDR2 SVGIG (reference sequence). The CDR3 reads CARGERLAPYNEQFF. Here the CDR3 DNA reads TGTGCCCGAGGGGAGAGGCTAGCGCCGTACAATGAGCAGTTCTTC.

The rearrangement uses TRBV11-2 and TRBJ2-3; 8 bases line up with TRBD1. CDR3 length: 16 amino acids. Germline assignment: CDR1 SGHAT and CDR2 FQNNGV. Losses at the gene ends were 4 bases for V and 1 base for J; bases not matched to a gene: 7. The CDR3 DNA reads TGTGCCAGCAGCTCACGGACAGGGCTGGGCACAGATACGCAGTATTTT. It is translated as CASSSRTGLGTDTQYF.